A selection of T cell receptor beta chains follows, all from one sample in a study of blood T cell repertoires in COVID-19. The data were produced by immunoSEQ multiplex PCR, yet TCRdb's version contains in-frame clones alone and is incomplete. The sample records under 50,000 clones, 90% being singletons. The sequenced sample consisted of peripheral blood. The receptors derive from a man in his sixties or seventies with active COVID-19. CDR3s include the opening cysteine and the closing phenylalanine or tryptophan. D genes are given only for firm matches. Size tells how often a clone was seen (once, few, many) or the class of an expanded clone, and some rows leave it out.

J gene	V gene	clone size	D gene	CDR3 DNA	CDR3 protein
TRBJ2-1	TRBV10-2	few	-	TGCGCCAGCAGTGTTGTGATGGGGCAGGCGGGAAATGAGCAGTTCTTC	CASSVVMGQAGNEQFF
TRBJ2-1	TRBV2	-	TRBD2	TGTGCCAGCATGCGGGGGGGGAGGAACAATGAGCAGTTCTTC	CASMRGGRNNEQFF
TRBJ1-1	TRBV12-3/TRBV12-4	medium-sized	-	TGTGCCAGCAGTTTTTTCCCAGGTGAAGCTTTCTTT	CASSFFPGEAFF
TRBJ1-3	TRBV5-6	-	-	TGTGCCAGCAGCTTGGCCTCGGAGCCAAATGGAAACACCATATATTTT	CASSLASEPNGNTIYF
TRBJ1-1	TRBV25-1	once	-	TGTGCCAGCAGTAAACCGGGACTAGGAACTGAAGCTTTCTTT	CASSKPGLGTEAFF
TRBJ2-1	TRBV20-1	-	-	TGCAGTGCTATCCTCGGTCACGAGCAGTTCTTC	CSAILGHEQFF
TRBJ1-2	TRBV7-2	-	-	TGTGCCAGCAGCTTAGTGCAGGACGGAGGCTATGGCTACACCTTC	CASSLVQDGGYGYTF
TRBJ1-3	TRBV18	-	TRBD1	TGTGCCAGCTCACCAGTGGACAGGGCATCGGCCACCATATATTTT	CASSPVDRASATIYF
TRBJ1-4	TRBV5-1	-	-	TGCGCCAGCAGCTTGGGCCAGGGCATGGGAAAACTGTTTTTT	CASSLGQGMGKLFF
TRBJ2-6	TRBV7-9	-	TRBD1	TGTGCCAGCAGCTTATATGGACAGGGGGCGCCCGGGGCCAACGTCCTGACTTTC	CASSLYGQGAPGANVLTF
TRBJ2-2	TRBV4-3	-	-	TGCGCCAGCAGCCAAGAGAGGACAGATTACACCGGGGAGCTGTTTTTT	CASSQERTDYTGELFF
TRBJ2-5	TRBV19	medium-sized	-	TGTGCCAGTAGTGGGCCCAACCAAGAGACCCAGTACTTC	CASSGPNQETQYF
TRBJ1-1	TRBV28	-	-	TGTGCCAGCAGTTTTGGGCAGGGGAGCACTGAAGCTTTCTTT	CASSFGQGSTEAFF